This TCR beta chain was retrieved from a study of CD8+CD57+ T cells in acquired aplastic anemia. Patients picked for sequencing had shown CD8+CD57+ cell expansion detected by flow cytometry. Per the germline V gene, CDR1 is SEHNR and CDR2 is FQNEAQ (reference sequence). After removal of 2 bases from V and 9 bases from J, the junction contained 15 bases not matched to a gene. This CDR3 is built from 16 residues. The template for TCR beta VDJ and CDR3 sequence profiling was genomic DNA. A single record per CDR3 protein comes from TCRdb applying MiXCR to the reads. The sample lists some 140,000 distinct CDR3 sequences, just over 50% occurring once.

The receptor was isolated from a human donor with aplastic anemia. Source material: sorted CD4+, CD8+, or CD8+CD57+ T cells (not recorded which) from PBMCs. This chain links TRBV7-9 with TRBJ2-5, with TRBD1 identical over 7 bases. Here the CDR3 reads CASSLLPRDSNRPQYF. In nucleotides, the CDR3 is TGTGCCAGCAGCTTATTACCAAGGGACAGTAATCGACCCCAGTACTTC. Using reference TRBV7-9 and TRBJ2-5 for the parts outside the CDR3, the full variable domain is DTGVSQNPRHKITKRGQNVTFRCDPISEHNRLYWYRQTLGQGPEFLTYFQNEAQLEKSRLLSDRFSAERPKGSFSTLEIQRTEQGDSAMYLCASSLLPRDSNRPQYFGPGTRLLVL.